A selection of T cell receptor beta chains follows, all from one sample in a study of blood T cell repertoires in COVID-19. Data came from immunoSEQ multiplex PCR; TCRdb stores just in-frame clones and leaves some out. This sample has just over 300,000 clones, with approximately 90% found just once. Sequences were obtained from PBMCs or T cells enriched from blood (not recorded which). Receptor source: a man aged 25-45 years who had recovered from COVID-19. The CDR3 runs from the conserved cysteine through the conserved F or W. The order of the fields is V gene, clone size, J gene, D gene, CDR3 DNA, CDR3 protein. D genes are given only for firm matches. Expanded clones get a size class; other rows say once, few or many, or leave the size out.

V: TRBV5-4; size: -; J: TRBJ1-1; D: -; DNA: TGTGCCAGCAGCTTCGAGACAGGGAACACTGAAGCTTTCTTT; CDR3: CASSFETGNTEAFF
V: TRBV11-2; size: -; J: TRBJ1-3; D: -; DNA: TGTGCCAGCAGCTTACAGGGTGCCGGAAACACCATATATTTT; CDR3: CASSLQGAGNTIYF
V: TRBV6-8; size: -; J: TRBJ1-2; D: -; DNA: TGTGCCAGCAGTTACTCTATAGACAGACTTTCCTATGGCTACACCTTC; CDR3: CASSYSIDRLSYGYTF
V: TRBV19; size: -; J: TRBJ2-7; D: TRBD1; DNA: TGTGCCAGTAGTCTGACAGGGCTTTACCCGCGTGAGCAGTACTTC; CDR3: CASSLTGLYPREQYF
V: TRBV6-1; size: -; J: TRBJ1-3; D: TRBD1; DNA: TGTGCCAGCAGTGACTTCCGGACAGGGAAATTCTCTGGAAACACCATATATTTT; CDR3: CASSDFRTGKFSGNTIYF
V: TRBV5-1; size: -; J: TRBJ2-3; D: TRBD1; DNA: TGCGCCAGCAGCACAGGGGACATCACAGATACGCAGTATTTT; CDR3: CASSTGDITDTQYF
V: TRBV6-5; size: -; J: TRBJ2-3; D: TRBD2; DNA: TGTGCCAGCAGCTCGGGGGGGCCCACAGATACGCAGTATTTT; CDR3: CASSSGGPTDTQYF
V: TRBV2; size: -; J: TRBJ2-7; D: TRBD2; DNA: TGTGCCAGCAGTGAAACGGGACTAGCGTCCGGGCAGTACTTC; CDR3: CASSETGLASGQYF
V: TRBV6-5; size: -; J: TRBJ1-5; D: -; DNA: TGTGCCAGCAGGTCCGGTGGGGGGGGTTCGCCCCAGCATTTT; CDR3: CASRSGGGGSPQHF
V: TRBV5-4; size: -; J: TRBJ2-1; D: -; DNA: TGTGCCAGCAGCTGGAAGTCCGGGACACTGTGGGATGAGCAGTTCTTC; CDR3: CASSWKSGTLWDEQFF
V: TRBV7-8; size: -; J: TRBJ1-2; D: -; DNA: TGTGCCAGCAGCTTAGTTGGGGCGGGCTACACCTTC; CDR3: CASSLVGAGYTF
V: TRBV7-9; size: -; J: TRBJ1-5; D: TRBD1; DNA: TGTGCCAGCAGCTTGGATGGGACAGCTAGCAATCAGCCCCAGCATTTT; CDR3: CASSLDGTASNQPQHF
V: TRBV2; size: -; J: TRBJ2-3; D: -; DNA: TGTGCCAGCAGTGCAAGGGAGACAGATACGCAGTATTTT; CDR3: CASSARETDTQYF
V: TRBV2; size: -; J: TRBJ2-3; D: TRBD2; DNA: TGTGCCAGCAGTGATAGCGGGGGGGCCGAAGATACGCAGTATTTT; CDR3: CASSDSGGAEDTQYF
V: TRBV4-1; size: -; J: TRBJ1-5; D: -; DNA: TGCGCCAGCAGCCCCAACCTAGGGGGGAGGGATCAGCCCCAGCATTTT; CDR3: CASSPNLGGRDQPQHF
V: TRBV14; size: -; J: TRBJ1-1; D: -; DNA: TGTGCCAGCAGCCGGTTTGCAGGGGTGACTGAAGCTTTCTTT; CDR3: CASSRFAGVTEAFF
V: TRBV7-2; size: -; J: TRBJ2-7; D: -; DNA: TGTGCCAGCACGCAAAGTCGCGCTCCTAGTGAGCAGTACTTC; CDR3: CASTQSRAPSEQYF
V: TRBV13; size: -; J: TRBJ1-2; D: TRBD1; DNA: TGTGCCAGCAGCTTAGGAAATAAACAGGGGGCGCCTGACTATGGCTACACCTTC; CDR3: CASSLGNKQGAPDYGYTF
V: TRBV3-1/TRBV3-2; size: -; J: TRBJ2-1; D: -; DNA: TGTGCCAGCAGCCAAGATGACAGCTACAATGAGCAGTTCTTC; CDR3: CASSQDDSYNEQFF
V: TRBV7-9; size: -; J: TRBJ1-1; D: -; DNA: TGTGCCAGCAGCGACACAGGGAAAGGAACTGAAGCTTTCTTT; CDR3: CASSDTGKGTEAFF
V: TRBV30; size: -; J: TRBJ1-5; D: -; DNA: TGTGCCTGGAGCGGGGGTATGGGGGATCAGCCCCAGCATTTT; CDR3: CAWSGGMGDQPQHF
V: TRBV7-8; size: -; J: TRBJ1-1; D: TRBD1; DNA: TGTGCCAGCAGCTATGGGACAGGGGAGGGGGCTTTCTTT; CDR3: CASSYGTGEGAFF
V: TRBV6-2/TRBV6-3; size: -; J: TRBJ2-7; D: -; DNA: TGTGCCAGCAGTTACACAGAATACTACGAGCAGTACTTC; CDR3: CASSYTEYYEQYF
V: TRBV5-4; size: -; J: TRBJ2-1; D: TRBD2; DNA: TGTGCCAGCAGCTTGGCCACACTAGCGGGGGCAGAGTCCTACAATGAGCAGTTCTTC; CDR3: CASSLATLAGAESYNEQFF
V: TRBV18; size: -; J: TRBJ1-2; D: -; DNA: TGTGCCAGCTCACCGGACTCACTTCTTTATGGCTACACCTTC; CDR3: CASSPDSLLYGYTF
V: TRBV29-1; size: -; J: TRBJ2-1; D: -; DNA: TGCAGCGTGGAGGGACCAGACTCCTACAATGAGCAGTTCTTC; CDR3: CSVEGPDSYNEQFF
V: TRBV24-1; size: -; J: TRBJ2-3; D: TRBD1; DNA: TGTGCCACCAGTCGACAGGGGGCAGGGGATACGCAGTATTTT; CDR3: CATSRQGAGDTQYF
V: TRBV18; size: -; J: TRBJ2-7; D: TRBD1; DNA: TGTGCCAGCTCATCCGGACAGGGCCCCTACGAGCAGTACTTC; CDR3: CASSSGQGPYEQYF
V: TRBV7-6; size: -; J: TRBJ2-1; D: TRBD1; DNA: TGTGCCAGCAGCCCCGGGACAGGGCTTAGCTCCTACAATGAGCAGTTCTTC; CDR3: CASSPGTGLSSYNEQFF
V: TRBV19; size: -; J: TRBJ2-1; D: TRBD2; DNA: TGTGCCAGTAGTAGGGAGCGGGAGGGCCAGCAGTTCTTC; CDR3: CASSREREGQQFF
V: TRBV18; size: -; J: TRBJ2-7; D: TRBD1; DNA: TGTGCCAGCTCACTTGGACAGGGGTACGAGCAGTACTTC; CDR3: CASSLGQGYEQYF
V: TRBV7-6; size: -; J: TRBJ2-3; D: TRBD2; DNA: TGTGCCAGCAGCTCTAGCGGGATAGATACGCAGTATTTT; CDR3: CASSSSGIDTQYF
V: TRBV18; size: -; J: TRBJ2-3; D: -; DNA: TGTGCCAGCTCACAAGGGACTTCTCCTAGCACAGATACGCAGTATTTT; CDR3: CASSQGTSPSTDTQYF
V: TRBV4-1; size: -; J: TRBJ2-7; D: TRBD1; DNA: TGCGCCAGCAGCACTCTTCGACAGGGGCCGACAATCTACGAGCAGTACTTC; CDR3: CASSTLRQGPTIYEQYF
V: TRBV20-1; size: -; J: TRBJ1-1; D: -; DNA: TGCAGCCCCCTAGCTGAAGCTTTCTTT; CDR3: CSPLAEAFF
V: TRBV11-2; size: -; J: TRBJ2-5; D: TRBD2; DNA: TGTGCCAGCAGCTTATCGGGACTAGCGGGAGGGCCTGAGACCCAGTACTTC; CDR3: CASSLSGLAGGPETQYF
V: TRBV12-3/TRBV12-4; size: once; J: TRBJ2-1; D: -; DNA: TGTGCCAGCAGTTTTAGCCAAAACAATGAGCAGTTCTTC; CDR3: CASSFSQNNEQFF
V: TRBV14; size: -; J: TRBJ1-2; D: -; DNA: TGTGCCAGCAGCCAAGGGTATACTTATGGCTACACCTTC; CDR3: CASSQGYTYGYTF
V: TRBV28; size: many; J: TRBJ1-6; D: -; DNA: TGTGCCAGCAGCACAGGGAGCTCCTATAATTCACCCCTCCACTTT; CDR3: CASSTGSSYNSPLHF
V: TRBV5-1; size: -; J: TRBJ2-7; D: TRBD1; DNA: TGCGCCAGCAGCTGGGACAGGGAGGCCTACGAGCAGTACTTC; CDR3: CASSWDREAYEQYF
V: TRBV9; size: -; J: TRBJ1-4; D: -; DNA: TGTGCCAGCAGCGTAGAACAGCTTGCAACTAATGAAAAACTGTTTTTT; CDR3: CASSVEQLATNEKLFF
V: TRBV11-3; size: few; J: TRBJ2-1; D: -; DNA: TGTGCCAGCAGCTATCAGGATGAGCAGTTCTTC; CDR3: CASSYQDEQFF